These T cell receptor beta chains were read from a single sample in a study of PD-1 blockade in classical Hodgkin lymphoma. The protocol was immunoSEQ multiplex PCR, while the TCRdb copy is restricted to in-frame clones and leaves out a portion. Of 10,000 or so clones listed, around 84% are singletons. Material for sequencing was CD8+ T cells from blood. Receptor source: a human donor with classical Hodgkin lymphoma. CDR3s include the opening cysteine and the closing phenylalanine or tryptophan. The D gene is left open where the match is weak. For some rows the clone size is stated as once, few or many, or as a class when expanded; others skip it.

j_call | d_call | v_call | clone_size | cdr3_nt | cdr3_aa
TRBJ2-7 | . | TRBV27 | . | TGTGCCAGCAGTTTAACCCGAGGACAGTTCCGGGGGGAGCAGTACTTC | CASSLTRGQFRGEQYF
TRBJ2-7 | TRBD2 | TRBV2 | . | TGTGCCAGCAGTGAATGGCGGGGGAGCTCCTACGAGCAGTACTTC | CASSEWRGSSYEQYF
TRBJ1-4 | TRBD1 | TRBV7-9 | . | TGTGCCAGCAGCCCCCGGGACAGGAATGAAAAACTGTTTTTT | CASSPRDRNEKLFF
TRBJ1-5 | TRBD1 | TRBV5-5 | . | TGTGCCAGCAGCTCCGGACAGGCCAGCAATCAGCCCCAGCATTTT | CASSSGQASNQPQHF
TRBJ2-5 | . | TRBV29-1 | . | TGCAGCGTAGGGGGTCTTGTTGGGGCGGGGGCGATACAAGAGACCCAGTACTTC | CSVGGLVGAGAIQETQYF
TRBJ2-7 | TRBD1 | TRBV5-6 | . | TGTGCCAGCAGCTTAACAGGGGCCCCCTACGAGCAGTACTTC | CASSLTGAPYEQYF
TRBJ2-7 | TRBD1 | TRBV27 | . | TGTGCCAGCAGTCCCACAGGGGGCGCCTCCTACGAGCAGTACTTC | CASSPTGGASYEQYF
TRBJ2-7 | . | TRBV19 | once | TGTGCCAGTTCGCATCCCCCCGGGGGCGGCTCCTACGAGCAGTACTTC | CASSHPPGGGSYEQYF
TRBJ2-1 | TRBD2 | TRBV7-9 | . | TGTGCCAGCAGCCCTTCCGGGGGGGGGACCCCAAGCTCCTACAATGAGCAGTTCTTC | CASSPSGGGTPSSYNEQFF
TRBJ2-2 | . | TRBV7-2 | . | TGTGCCAGCAGCGTCGGGGGTTACACCGGGGAGCTGTTTTTT | CASSVGGYTGELFF
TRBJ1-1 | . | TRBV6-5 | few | TGTGCCAGCAGTTACAGGGAACACACTGAAGCTTTCTTT | CASSYREHTEAFF
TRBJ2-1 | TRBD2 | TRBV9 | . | TGTGCCAGCAGCGTAACCGGGACTACCTACAATGAGCAGTTCTTC | CASSVTGTTYNEQFF
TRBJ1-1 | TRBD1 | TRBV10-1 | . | TGCGCCAGCAGCGAGCAAACAGGGGAGTGGACTGAAGCTTTCTTT | CASSEQTGEWTEAFF
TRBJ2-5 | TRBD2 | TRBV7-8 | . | TGTGCCAGCAGCTCAAAGCGGGGGAATCAAGAGACCCAGTACTTC | CASSSKRGNQETQYF
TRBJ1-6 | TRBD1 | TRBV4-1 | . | TGCGCCAGCAGCCACCTATTTGGACAGGCGGGCAATTCACCCCTCCACTTT | CASSHLFGQAGNSPLHF
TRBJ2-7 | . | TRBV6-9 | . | TGTGCCAGCAGTTATTCGAATACGACGGACTACGAGCAGTACTTC | CASSYSNTTDYEQYF
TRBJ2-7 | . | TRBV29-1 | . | TGCAGCGTCTCGGACGGAAGCTCCTACGAGCAGTACTTC | CSVSDGSSYEQYF
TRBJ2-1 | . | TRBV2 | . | TGTGCCAGCAGTGTCGCCGGGGTTTACAATGAGCAGTTCTTC | CASSVAGVYNEQFF
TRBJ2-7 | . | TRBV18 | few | TGTGCCAGCTCACACGACAGCTCCTACGAGCAGTACTTC | CASSHDSSYEQYF
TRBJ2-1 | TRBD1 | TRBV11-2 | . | TGTGCCAGCAGCTTTTACAGGGGCTCGAACAATGAGCAGTTCTTC | CASSFYRGSNNEQFF
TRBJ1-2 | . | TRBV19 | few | TGTGCCAGTACACCAGTCGCCACAGCGTATGGCTACACCTTC | CASTPVATAYGYTF
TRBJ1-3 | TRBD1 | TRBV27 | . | TGTGCCAGCAGTTTGACAGGGGGAAGAAACACCATATATTTT | CASSLTGGRNTIYF
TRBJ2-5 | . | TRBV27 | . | TGTGCCAGCACCGTCTGGGGACCCCTGGGGGAGACCCAGTACTTC | CASTVWGPLGETQYF
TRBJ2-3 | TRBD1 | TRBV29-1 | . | TGCAGCGCCGCCCCGACAGGGCTTGCCTCCACAGATACGCAGTATTTT | CSAAPTGLASTDTQYF
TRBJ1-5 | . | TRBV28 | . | TGTGCCACCAAATCCGGACAGAATAGCAATCAGCCCCAGCATTTT | CATKSGQNSNQPQHF
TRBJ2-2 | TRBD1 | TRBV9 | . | TGTGCCAGCAGCGGGACAGGGAACACCGGGGAGCTGTTTTTT | CASSGTGNTGELFF
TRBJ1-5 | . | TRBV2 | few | TGTGCCAGCAGTGATTCATCTCGGCCCCAGCATTTT | CASSDSSRPQHF
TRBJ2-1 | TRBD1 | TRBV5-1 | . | TGCGCCAGTACCGGGACAGGGACCTACAATGAGCAGTTCTTC | CASTGTGTYNEQFF
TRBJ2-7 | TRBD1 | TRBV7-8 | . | TGTGCCAGCAGCATAACAGGGGCGTCCTCCTACGAGCAGTACTTC | CASSITGASSYEQYF
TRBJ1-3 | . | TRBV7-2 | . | TGTGCCAGCAGTAAAGGGGCAGGAGCCGGAAACACCATATATTTT | CASSKGAGAGNTIYF
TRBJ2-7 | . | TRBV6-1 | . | TGTGCCAGCAGTGAGGAGGGTCGGTCCTACGAGCAGTACTTC | CASSEEGRSYEQYF
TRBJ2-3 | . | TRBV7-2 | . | TGTGCCAGCAGCCCGACGGACCAGTTGGCCACAGATACGCAGTATTTT | CASSPTDQLATDTQYF
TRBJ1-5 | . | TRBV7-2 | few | TGTGCCAGCAGCTCCCGGGATAGCAATCAGCCCCAGCATTTT | CASSSRDSNQPQHF
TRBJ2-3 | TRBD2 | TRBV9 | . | TGTGCCAGCAGCGGCCGGGGGGACACAGATACGCAGTATTTT | CASSGRGDTDTQYF
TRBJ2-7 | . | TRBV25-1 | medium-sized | TGTGCCAGCACCGACGGCACCTACGAGCAGTACTTC | CASTDGTYEQYF
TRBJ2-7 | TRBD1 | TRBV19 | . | TGTGCCAGTAGCACCGGGACAGGATCCACGAGGACTTTCTACGAGCAGTACTTC | CASSTGTGSTRTFYEQYF
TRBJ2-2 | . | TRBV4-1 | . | TGCGCCAGCAGCCAAGTTCTCGGGGAGCTGTTTTTT | CASSQVLGELFF
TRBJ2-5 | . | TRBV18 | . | TGTGCCAGCCGGGTGGAGGGCCAAGAGACCCAGTACTTC | CASRVEGQETQYF
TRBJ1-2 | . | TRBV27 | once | TGTGCCAGCAGTTTATCCCCCAACTATGGCTACACCTTC | CASSLSPNYGYTF
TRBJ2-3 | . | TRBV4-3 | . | TGCGCCAGCAGCCAAGATTTGGGGACTGGACTGCAAGATACGCAGTATTTT | CASSQDLGTGLQDTQYF
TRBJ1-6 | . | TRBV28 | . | TGTGCCAGCAGTTTCTTGGGCAGTACTCCACCCCTCCACTTT | CASSFLGSTPPLHF
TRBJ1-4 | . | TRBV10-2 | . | TGCGCCAGCAGTGGAGGAAGGGTGACTAATGAAAAACTGTTTTTT | CASSGGRVTNEKLFF
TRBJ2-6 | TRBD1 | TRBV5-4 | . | TGTGCCAGCAGCTCCGGGACAGTTCCTTCTGGGGCCAACGTCCTGACTTTC | CASSSGTVPSGANVLTF